This T cell receptor (beta chain) was identified in a study of T cell responses to AZD1222 COVID-19 vaccine. The study's findings and limits: Among the donors, most were white British and more were female, and clonal diversity was possibly underestimated.

To note about this clone: Its antigen is not identified.

Germline CDR1 MNHEY, CDR2 SVGAGI. V shed 0 bases and J shed 5 bases, with 10 bases lying between them. The CDR3 consists of 15 residues. Sequencing used immunoSEQ multiplex PCR; TCRdb keeps in-frame clones, though not all of them. Among approximately 140,000 clones listed, approximately 90% were seen once. The sequence was collected from an adult who received the AZD1222 COVID-19 vaccine. This sequence joins TRBV6-5 and TRBJ1-4; perhaps TRBD1 as D (5 bases). The sample in question was peripheral blood, obtained 28 days after the second AZD1222 dose. Here the CDR3 DNA reads TGTGCCAGCAGTTACTCGGGGCCACCAAATGAAAAACTGTTTTTT. Its translation is CASSYSGPPNEKLFF.